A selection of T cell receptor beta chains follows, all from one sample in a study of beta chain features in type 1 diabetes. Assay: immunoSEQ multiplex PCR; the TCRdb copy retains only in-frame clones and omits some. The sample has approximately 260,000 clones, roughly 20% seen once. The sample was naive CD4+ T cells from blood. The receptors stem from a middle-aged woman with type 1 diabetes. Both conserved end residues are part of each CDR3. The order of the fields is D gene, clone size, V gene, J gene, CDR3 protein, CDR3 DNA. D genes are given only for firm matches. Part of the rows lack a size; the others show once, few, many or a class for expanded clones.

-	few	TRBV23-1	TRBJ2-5	CASSQFPTDTQETQYF	TGCGCCAGCAGTCAATTCCCAACAGATACCCAAGAGACCCAGTACTTC
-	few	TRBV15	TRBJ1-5	CATSRGGSSNQPQHF	TGTGCCACCAGCAGAGGCGGGAGTAGCAATCAGCCCCAGCATTTT
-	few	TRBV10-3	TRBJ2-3	CAISADRDSTDTQYF	TGTGCCATCAGTGCAGACAGAGACTCCACAGATACGCAGTATTTT
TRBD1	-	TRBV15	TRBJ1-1	CATSRGQGGFWKTEAFF	TGTGCCACCAGCAGGGGACAGGGTGGATTTTGGAAGACTGAAGCTTTCTTT
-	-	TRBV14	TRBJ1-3	CASSHQTGSGNTIYF	TGTGCCAGCAGCCACCAGACGGGGTCTGGAAACACCATATATTTT
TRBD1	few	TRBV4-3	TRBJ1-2	CASSQDKPGGGYTF	TGCGCCAGCAGCCAAGATAAGCCAGGGGGAGGCTACACCTTC
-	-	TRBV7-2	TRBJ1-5	CASSSEISSNQPQHF	TGTGCCAGCAGCTCGGAGATCTCTAGCAATCAGCCCCAGCATTTT
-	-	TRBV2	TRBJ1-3	CASTGTPGNTIYF	TGTGCCAGCACCGGGACTCCTGGAAACACCATATATTTT
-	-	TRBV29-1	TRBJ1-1	CSVVTVNTEAFF	TGCAGCGTTGTTACAGTCAACACTGAAGCTTTCTTT
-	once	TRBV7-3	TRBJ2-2	CASSLDGANTGELFF	TGTGCCAGCAGCTTGGATGGGGCCAACACCGGGGAGCTGTTTTTT
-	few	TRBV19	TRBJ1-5	CASSTPPGRRNQPQHF	TGTGCCAGTAGTACACCCCCGGGAAGACGCAATCAGCCCCAGCATTTT
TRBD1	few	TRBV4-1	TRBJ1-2	CASSQDPGGTGAYGYTF	TGCGCCAGCAGCCAAGATCCAGGGGGGACAGGGGCCTATGGCTACACCTTC
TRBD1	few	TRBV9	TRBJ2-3	CASSVDRGTQYF	TGTGCCAGCAGCGTCGACAGGGGGACGCAGTATTTT
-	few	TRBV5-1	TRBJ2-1	CASSLGGPPNEQFF	TGCGCCAGCAGCTTGGGAGGCCCCCCCAATGAGCAGTTCTTC
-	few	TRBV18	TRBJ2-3	CASSPTWASTDTQYF	TGTGCCAGCTCCCCAACATGGGCTAGCACAGATACGCAGTATTTT
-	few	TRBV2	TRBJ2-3	CASRDSGADTQYF	TGTGCCAGCCGGGACTCAGGTGCAGATACGCAGTATTTT
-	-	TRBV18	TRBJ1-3	CASSPGPLSGNTIYF	TGTGCCAGCTCACCGGGCCCACTCTCTGGAAACACCATATATTTT
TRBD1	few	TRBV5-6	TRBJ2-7	CASRGTGNTYEQYF	TGTGCCAGCAGAGGGACAGGTAATACCTACGAGCAGTACTTC
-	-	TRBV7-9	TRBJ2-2	CASSLDRSNTGELFF	TGTGCCAGCAGCTTAGACAGGAGTAACACCGGGGAGCTGTTTTTT
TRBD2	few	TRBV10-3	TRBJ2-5	CAITPGLDRETQYF	TGTGCCATCACCCCGGGACTAGATAGGGAGACCCAGTACTTC
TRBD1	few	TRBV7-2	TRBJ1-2	CASSLWDSNGYTF	TGTGCCAGCAGCTTATGGGACAGTAATGGCTACACCTTC
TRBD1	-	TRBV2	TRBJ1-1	CASTLLGQGYTEAFF	TGTGCCAGCACCCTACTAGGACAGGGCTACACTGAAGCTTTCTTT
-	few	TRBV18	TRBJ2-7	CASSPGGGTYEQYF	TGTGCCAGCTCACCTGGCGGGGGCACCTACGAGCAGTACTTC
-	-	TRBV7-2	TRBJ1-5	CASSSGNQPQHF	TGTGCCAGCAGCTCCGGGAATCAGCCCCAGCATTTT